The sample holds a few counts of the clone carrying this T cell receptor beta chain. TCRdb processed the 5' RACE reads anew with MiXCR; each CDR3 protein has one entry. The data contain fewer than 550,000 distinct CDR3 sequences, nearly 15% of them singletons. The record originates from a study of identical twins. These same records also appear under a second study, on yellow fever vaccine responses in identical twins.

Sequences were obtained from CD4+ T cells sorted from blood. The sequence was obtained from a woman in her late teens or twenties in good health.

The chain's CDR3 is CSANRGNYGYTF. The DNA of the CDR3 is TGCAGTGCAAACAGGGGGAACTATGGCTACACCTTC. The J gene is TRBJ1-2, the V gene TRBV20-1; 8 nucleotides line up with TRBD1. J lost 2 bases, V lost 6 bases, and 2 bases had no gene match. Per the germline V gene, CDR1 is DFQATT and CDR2 is SNEGSKA (reference sequence). The length of the CDR3 is 12 residues.